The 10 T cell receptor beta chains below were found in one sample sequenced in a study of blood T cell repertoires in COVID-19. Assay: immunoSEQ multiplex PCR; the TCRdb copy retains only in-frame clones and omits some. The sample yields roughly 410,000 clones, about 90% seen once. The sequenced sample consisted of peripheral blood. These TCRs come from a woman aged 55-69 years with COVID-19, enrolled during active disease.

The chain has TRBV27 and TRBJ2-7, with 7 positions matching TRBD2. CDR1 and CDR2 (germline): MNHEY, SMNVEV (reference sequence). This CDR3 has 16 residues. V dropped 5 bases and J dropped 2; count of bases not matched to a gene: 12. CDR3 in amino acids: CASSPSLAGVTYEQYF. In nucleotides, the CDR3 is TGTGCCAGCAGTCCCTCGCTGGCGGGGGTCACCTACGAGCAGTACTTC.

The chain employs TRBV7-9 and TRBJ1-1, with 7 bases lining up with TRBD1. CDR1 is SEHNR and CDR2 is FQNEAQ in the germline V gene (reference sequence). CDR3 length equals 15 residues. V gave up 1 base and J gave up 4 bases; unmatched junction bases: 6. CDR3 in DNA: TGTGCCAGCAGCTTAGGGGCAGGGGGATCCACTGAAGCTTTCTTT. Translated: CASSLGAGGSTEAFF.

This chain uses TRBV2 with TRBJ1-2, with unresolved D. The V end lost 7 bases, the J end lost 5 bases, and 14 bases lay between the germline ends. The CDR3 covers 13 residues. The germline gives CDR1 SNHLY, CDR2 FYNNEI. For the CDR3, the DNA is TGTGCCAGCAAGGGTGACGGGGATTATGGCTACACCTTC. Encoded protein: CASKGDGDYGYTF.

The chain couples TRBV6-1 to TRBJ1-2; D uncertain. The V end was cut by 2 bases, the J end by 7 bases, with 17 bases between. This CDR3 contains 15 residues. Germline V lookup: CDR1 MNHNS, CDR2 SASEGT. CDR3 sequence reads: CASSESEGRLGGYTF. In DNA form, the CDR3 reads TGTGCCAGCAGTGAAAGCGAAGGGAGGCTAGGTGGCTACACCTTC.

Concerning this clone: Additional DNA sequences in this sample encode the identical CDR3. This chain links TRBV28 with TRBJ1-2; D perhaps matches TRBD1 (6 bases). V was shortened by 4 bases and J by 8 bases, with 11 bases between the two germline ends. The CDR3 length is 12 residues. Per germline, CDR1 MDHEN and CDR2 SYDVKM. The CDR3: CASSSTGFGYTF. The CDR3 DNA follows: TGTGCCAGCAGTTCCACAGGGTTCGGCTACACCTTC.

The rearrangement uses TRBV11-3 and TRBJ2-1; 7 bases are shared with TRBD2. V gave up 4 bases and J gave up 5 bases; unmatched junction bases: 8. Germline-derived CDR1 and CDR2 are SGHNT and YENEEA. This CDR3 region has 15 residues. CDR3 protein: CASSSGGSGHNEQFF. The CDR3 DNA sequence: TGTGCCAGCAGCTCCGGGGGGTCCGGGCACAATGAGCAGTTCTTC.

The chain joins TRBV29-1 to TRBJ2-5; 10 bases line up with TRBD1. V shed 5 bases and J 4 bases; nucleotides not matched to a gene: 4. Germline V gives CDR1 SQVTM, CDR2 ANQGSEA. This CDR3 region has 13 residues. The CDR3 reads CSVRTGGLETQYF. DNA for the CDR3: TGCAGCGTTAGGACAGGGGGTCTAGAGACCCAGTACTTC.

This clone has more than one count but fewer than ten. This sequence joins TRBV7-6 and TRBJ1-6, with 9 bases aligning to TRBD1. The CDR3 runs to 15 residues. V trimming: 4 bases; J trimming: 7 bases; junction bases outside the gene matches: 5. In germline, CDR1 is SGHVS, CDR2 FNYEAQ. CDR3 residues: CASSSQQGANSPLHF. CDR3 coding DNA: TGTGCCAGCAGCTCCCAACAGGGGGCAAATTCACCCCTCCACTTT.

The CDR3 coding sequence is TGTGCCACGTACCGGGACACCTTTCCCGAGCAGTACTTC. This translates into CATYRDTFPEQYF. The chain is built from TRBV24-1 and TRBJ2-7, with a possible D match to TRBD1 (6 bases). V was shortened by 10 bases and J by 6 bases, with 18 bases between the two germline ends. Germline V gene lookup returns CDR1 KGHDR and CDR2 SFDVKD. The CDR3 is 13 residues long.

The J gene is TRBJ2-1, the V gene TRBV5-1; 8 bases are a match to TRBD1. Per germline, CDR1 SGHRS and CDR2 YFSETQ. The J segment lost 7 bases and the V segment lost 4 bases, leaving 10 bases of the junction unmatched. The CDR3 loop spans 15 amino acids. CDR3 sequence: CASSPGTGASNEQFF. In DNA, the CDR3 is TGCGCCAGCAGCCCGGGGACAGGCGCCTCGAATGAGCAGTTCTTC.